The rows below give T cell receptor beta chains drawn from one sample of a study of CD8 T cells in ankylosing spondylitis. Each CDR3 protein gets one entry after TCRdb re-called the 5' RACE reads with MiXCR. The repertoire includes over 700,000 distinct CDR3 sequences, roughly 19% of them detected once, and over 15% sits in the top ten. The sequenced material came from blood, either unsorted or a sorted T cell fraction (not recorded which). All receptors derive from a male donor with ankylosing spondylitis. The CDR3 runs from the conserved cysteine through the conserved F or W.

CDR3 protein	V gene	J gene
CASSDPGLAGVGQETQYF	TRBV3-1	TRBJ2-5
CASSPDRDRDYEQYF	TRBV18	TRBJ2-7
CASSQARGYTF	TRBV3-1	TRBJ1-2
CASSPRDRVMVSEAFF	TRBV5-5	TRBJ1-1
CAIRAQGSEQYF	TRBV10-3	TRBJ2-7
CASSFPGRELMNTEAFF	TRBV11-2	TRBJ1-1
CSAPGTSGRGGVPDTQYF	TRBV20-1	TRBJ2-3
CASRGQGYSRAFF	TRBV7-2	TRBJ1-1
CATSRDRVNEKLFF	TRBV15	TRBJ1-4
CASSLEAGADTEAFF	TRBV7-9	TRBJ1-1
CASSHSSSGVFYEQYF	TRBV3-1	TRBJ2-7
CASSGQVRTDTQYF	TRBV27	TRBJ2-3
CAWSVGTSVYNEQFF	TRBV30	TRBJ2-1
CSAQSGRLTDTQYF	TRBV20-1	TRBJ2-3
CSARDLGGTSRGYTF	TRBV20-1	TRBJ1-2
CASSQDEREGPTGEGKTQYF	TRBV4-3	TRBJ2-5
CASSTPPEGRHPYNEQFF	TRBV28	TRBJ2-1
CASSYSLSGFYNEQFF	TRBV6-5	TRBJ2-1
CASSLQVAQETQYF	TRBV7-9	TRBJ2-5
CASSQVAGLFQETQYF	TRBV3-1	TRBJ2-5
CASSLWAGPGYEQYF	TRBV7-9	TRBJ2-7
CASSFSGAETDTQYF	TRBV5-1	TRBJ2-3
CASSTGIQPQHF	TRBV12-3/TRBV12-4	TRBJ1-5
CASCRGLEGTEAFF	TRBV6-2/TRBV6-3	TRBJ1-1
CASRASGGANEQFF	TRBV6-1	TRBJ2-1
CASSFWGEGTDTQYF	TRBV12-3/TRBV12-4	TRBJ2-3
CASSQGTSGGGGELFF	TRBV7-6	TRBJ2-2
CASSLKGDSTSSYEQYF	TRBV7-3	TRBJ2-7
CASGTSGNTGELFF	TRBV7-6	TRBJ2-2
CASSLEVSIYEETQYF	TRBV5-1	TRBJ2-5
CASSRLRVNTEAFF	TRBV5-1	TRBJ1-1
CASSQEGIYNEQFF	TRBV3-1	TRBJ2-1
CASRQGNTEAFF	TRBV27	TRBJ1-1
CSAGGTFTDTQYF	TRBV20-1	TRBJ2-3
CASSLEESAWGSEQFF	TRBV7-2	TRBJ2-1
CASRLQQGEAFF	TRBV6-6	TRBJ1-1
CASSWGDRDFSYEQYF	TRBV5-1	TRBJ2-7
CSVGGGGSSYNEQFF	TRBV29-1	TRBJ2-1
CSVEDSGRGNYGYTF	TRBV29-1	TRBJ1-2
CASSLGWVIGDWLNTEAFF	TRBV11-2	TRBJ1-1
CASSITLNTEAFF	TRBV19	TRBJ1-1
CAISKTGGMDTEAFF	TRBV10-3	TRBJ1-1
CASSLLWTGGTSVTDTQYF	TRBV11-2	TRBJ2-3